This TCR beta chain came from a study of identical twins. Via MiXCR, TCRdb re-called the 5' RACE reads, giving one row per CDR3 protein. The sample shows approximately 590,000 distinct CDR3 sequences, over 8.5% of them seen only once. This clonotype was picked up a small number of times. Germline V gene data show CDR1 as SGHTA and CDR2 as FQGNSA. V shed 0 bases and J shed 7 bases, with 13 bases lying between them. The CDR3 totals 15 residues. These data also formed part of another study, on yellow fever vaccine responses in identical twins.

The material sequenced was PBMCs. This receptor was taken from a young woman in good health. The chain uses TRBV7-2 and TRBJ2-4; D is possibly TRBD2 (5 bases). The CDR3 is CASSLAAVTGNIQYF. In DNA form, the CDR3 reads TGTGCCAGCAGCTTAGCTGCGGTCACGGGGAACATTCAGTACTTC.